The rows below give T cell receptor beta chains drawn from one sample of a study of PD-1 blockade in classical Hodgkin lymphoma. The protocol was immunoSEQ multiplex PCR, while the TCRdb copy is restricted to in-frame clones and leaves out a portion. The sample consists of several thousand clones, over 65% of them appearing once. Here the sequenced sample was peripheral blood mononuclear cells (PBMCs), taken before the second cycle of nivolumab. The receptors were gathered from a human donor with classical Hodgkin lymphoma. Each CDR3 is given with its conserved first and last residue. D genes are given only for firm matches. Clone size is shown for a subset of rows, as once, few, many or a class of expanded clone.

TGTGCCATCAGTGAGTCGACCGACGAGCAGTACTTC CAISESTDEQYF TRBJ2-7 - once TRBV10-3
TGTGCCACCTCGACCCTCCTGCGGGCTGGCTACACCTTC CATSTLLRAGYTF TRBJ1-2 - once TRBV6-6
TGTGCCAGCAGTTACTCGCCAAATACAGACACTGAAGCTTTCTTT CASSYSPNTDTEAFF TRBJ1-1 - - TRBV6-5
TGTGCCAGCAGTTTAAGTGCAACTAATGAAAAACTGTTTTTT CASSLSATNEKLFF TRBJ1-4 - - TRBV28
TGTGCCAGCAGGCACAGGGGGCAATACGAGCAGTACTTC CASRHRGQYEQYF TRBJ2-7 TRBD1 - TRBV14
TGTGCCAGCAGCCCTAGACAGTTGCTGAACACTGAAGCTTTCTTT CASSPRQLLNTEAFF TRBJ1-1 - - TRBV5-6
TGTGCCAGCAGCTTAGCGTTGACAGGGTTTTATGGCTACACCTTC CASSLALTGFYGYTF TRBJ1-2 TRBD1 - TRBV7-8
TGTGCTAGCAGCTCAGGGGGGACTAATGAAAAACTGTTTTTT CASSSGGTNEKLFF TRBJ1-4 TRBD1 - TRBV7-7
TGTGCCAGCAGCTTGGACAGGGGGAAATCTAACTATGGCTACACCTTC CASSLDRGKSNYGYTF TRBJ1-2 TRBD1 - TRBV5-1
TGTGCCGGCCAGACAGGCTCCACAGATACGCAGTATTTT CAGQTGSTDTQYF TRBJ2-3 - - TRBV6-5